This entry is about one T cell receptor beta chain. The antigen remains unidentified. The CDR3 contains 17 residues. This sample is part of a study of shared clonotypes between healthy human individuals. About the research overall: Three CD4 naive, three CD4 memory, two CD8 naive and one CD8 memory plate were used per donor.

Overall study results and limits: Large sequencing depth failed to make sorted-subset sequencing complete, rarefaction showed. A handful of donors shared around 5.2% of their naive CD4 clonotypes.

CD45RO-negative, CCR7-selected cells formed the naive CD8 fraction, which excluded terminally differentiated effector memory CD45RA+ cells. As handled by the study authors: Filtering differed because ImmunoSEQ produced junction-only sequences that carried no quality scores. Using immunoSEQ multiplex PCR, the repertoire was profiled, and TCRdb retains in-frame clones only, with some absent. The DNA gave D and trimming, while V, J and clone size come from that table. The profile covers 650,000 to 800,000 clones, with roughly nine tenths appearing a single time and 20% to 25% taken by the ten largest.

The sample was naive CD8+ T cells sorted from blood. This clonotype originated in a man aged 25-45 years in good health. This sequence joins TRBV21-1 and TRBJ2-1; TRBD2 is the table's D call and was not checked against the DNA. TRBV21-1 is deemed a pseudogene. DNA of the CDR3: TGTGCCAGCAGCGCCAAACCTGGCCAGGGAGGCCGACCGGAGCAGTTCTTC. Amino acids: CASSAKPGQGGRPEQFF.